A selection of T cell receptor beta chains follows, all from one sample in a study of cytomegalovirus exposure and HLA in healthy donors. The protocol was immunoSEQ multiplex PCR, while the TCRdb copy is restricted to in-frame clones and leaves out a portion. Among about 130,000 clones listed, roughly 89% were seen once. The material sequenced was PBMCs. The origin of the receptors is a man in his thirties or forties in good health and CMV-seronegative. CDR3s include the opening cysteine and the closing phenylalanine or tryptophan. Each record gives: CDR3 length, V gene, clone size, D gene, J gene, CDR3 DNA, CDR3 protein. A D gene is named only where the DNA matches it firmly. Clone size is given for some rows only: seen once, a few or many times, or a class if the clone is expanded.

>19|TRBV6-4|NA|TRBD1|TRBJ2-2
TGTGCCAGCAGTGACTGGGGGCGAGGACAGGGAAAGAACACCGGGGAGCTGTTTTTT
CASSDWGRGQGKNTGELFF
>15|TRBV6-5|NA|NA|TRBJ1-1
TGTGCCAGCAGTTACTCGGCAGGGTGGACAACTGAAGCTTTCTTT
CASSYSAGWTTEAFF
>16|TRBV5-1|NA|TRBD1|TRBJ2-3
TGCGCCAGCAGCTTGGCCCAGTACAGGGGGGCAGATACGCAGTATTTT
CASSLAQYRGADTQYF
>13|TRBV29-1|NA|NA|TRBJ1-2
TGCAGCGTGAGGCCGGGACATACCTATGGCTACACCTTC
CSVRPGHTYGYTF
>15|TRBV6-5|NA|TRBD1|TRBJ1-2
TGTGCCAGCAGGGGGCCCCAGGGGGCTGACTATGGCTACACCTTC
CASRGPQGADYGYTF
>15|TRBV7-8|once|TRBD1|TRBJ2-7
TGTGCCAGCAGCCCCGGACAGGGAACAGCCTACGAGCAGTACTTC
CASSPGQGTAYEQYF
>15|TRBV6-5|few|TRBD1|TRBJ1-2
TGTGCCAGCAGGGCGGACAGGGGGAGGAACTATGGCTACACCTTC
CASRADRGRNYGYTF
>15|TRBV28|NA|TRBD1|TRBJ2-2
TGTGCCAGCAGGTATACAGGGGGCGCGGCCGGGGAGCTGTTTTTT
CASRYTGGAAGELFF
>14|TRBV6-4|few|TRBD1|TRBJ2-3
TGTGCCAGCAGTGCAGGGGGAAGCACAGATACGCAGTATTTT
CASSAGGSTDTQYF
>18|TRBV21-1|NA|NA|TRBJ1-6
TGTGCCAGCAGCAAAATTAGACAACCCAAATCAAATAATTCACCCCTCCACTTT
CASSKIRQPKSNNSPLHF
>15|TRBV5-1|NA|NA|TRBJ2-2
TGCGCCAGCAGCAGGGACTCCCGTGGGACCGGGGAGCTGTTTTTT
CASSRDSRGTGELFF
>14|TRBV7-8|NA|NA|TRBJ1-4
TGTGCCAGCAGCTTAGTGCCGGGAGCCGAAAAACTGTTTTTT
CASSLVPGAEKLFF
>16|TRBV21-1|NA|NA|TRBJ2-6
TGTGCCAGCAGCACCTCGACAGGGGATGGGGCCAACGTCCTGACTTTC
CASSTSTGDGANVLTF
>15|TRBV7-8|NA|TRBD2|TRBJ2-5
TGTGCCAGCAGCCCCGAGCGGGGGGGCCGGGAGACCCAGTACTTC
CASSPERGGRETQYF
>12|TRBV7-8|NA|NA|TRBJ2-1
TGTGCCAGCAGCCCAGGGAGGTATGAGCAGTTCTTC
CASSPGRYEQFF
>15|TRBV6-5|once|TRBD1|TRBJ2-7
TGTGCCAGCAGACTCGGACAGGGGGACTCCTACGAGCAGTACTTC
CASRLGQGDSYEQYF
>12|TRBV27|NA|NA|TRBJ2-5
TGTGCCAGCAGCGGACAGCAAGAGACCCAGTACTTC
CASSGQQETQYF
>15|TRBV5-4|NA|NA|TRBJ2-1
TGTGCCAGCAGCTTGGACAGGGCCCCTTACAATGAGCAGTTCTTC
CASSLDRAPYNEQFF
>13|TRBV18|NA|NA|TRBJ1-1
TGTGCCAGCTCACCACCCGGGGGGACTGAAGCTTTCTTT
CASSPPGGTEAFF
>15|TRBV7-9|NA|TRBD1|TRBJ2-7
TGTGCCAGCAGCCCCCCAGGGGGCCATGGATACGAGCAGTACTTC
CASSPPGGHGYEQYF
>13|TRBV11-3|NA|NA|TRBJ2-7
TGTGCCAGCAGCTTGGGTGTGAGTGGACAGCCATACTTC
CASSLGVSGQPYF
>14|TRBV6-5|NA|NA|TRBJ1-5
TGTGCCAGCAGACCAAGGGGTGGCAATCAGCCCCAGCATTTT
CASRPRGGNQPQHF
>13|TRBV7-9|NA|NA|TRBJ2-3
TGTGCCAGCAGCCTCTACCAGGGGGATACGCAGTATTTT
CASSLYQGDTQYF
>14|TRBV16|NA|TRBD2|TRBJ2-7
TGTGCCAGCAGCCAGGGACTAGTGGGATACGAGCAGTACTTC
CASSQGLVGYEQYF
>15|TRBV9|NA|TRBD1|TRBJ1-2
TGTGCCAGCAGCGTAGCACAAGGGGGCAACTATGGCTACACCTTC
CASSVAQGGNYGYTF
>15|TRBV19|NA|NA|TRBJ2-7
TGTGCCAGTAGTTCTAAGGAGGGTTACCGATACGAGCAGTACTTC
CASSSKEGYRYEQYF
>14|TRBV7-2|NA|NA|TRBJ1-2
TGTGCCAGCAGCCCGGGGGGGGGCGGCTATGGCTACACCTTC
CASSPGGGGYGYTF
>14|TRBV5-1|NA|TRBD1|TRBJ1-4
TGCGCCAGCAGCTCGGGACAGGGGAGAGAAAAACTGTTTTTT
CASSSGQGREKLFF
>14|TRBV28|NA|NA|TRBJ2-7
TGTGCCAGCAGTTTCCCGGGGGTAGTGTACGAGCAGTACTTC
CASSFPGVVYEQYF
>15|TRBV27|NA|TRBD2|TRBJ2-3
TGTGCCAGCAGTTTGTTCGGGGGGTTCACAGATACGCAGTATTTT
CASSLFGGFTDTQYF
>15|TRBV9|few|NA|TRBJ1-6
TGTGCCAGCAGCGTAGACCGCAGGGGAGATTCACCCCTCCACTTT
CASSVDRRGDSPLHF
>15|TRBV7-9|NA|TRBD1|TRBJ2-1
TGTGCCAGCAGCCACCGGGACAGCTCCTACAATGAGCAGTTCTTC
CASSHRDSSYNEQFF
>18|TRBV4-1|NA|TRBD1|TRBJ1-4
TGCGCCAGCAGTCGCCCCGGGACAGATCTTGCAACTAATGAAAAACTGTTTTTT
CASSRPGTDLATNEKLFF
>11|TRBV10-1|NA|NA|TRBJ2-2
TGCGCCAGCAGCCGGACCGGGGAGCTGTTTTTT
CASSRTGELFF
>15|TRBV6-1|NA|NA|TRBJ2-7
TGTGCCAGCAGTGAATTCTCGCTGAGCTCCTACGAGCAGTACTTC
CASSEFSLSSYEQYF
>17|TRBV4-1|NA|TRBD1|TRBJ2-7
TGCGCCAGCAGCCAAGAGGGTGTGAGACAGGGGGTCCACGAGCAGTACTTC
CASSQEGVRQGVHEQYF
>16|TRBV18|NA|NA|TRBJ1-3
TGTGCCAGCTCTTCGAACGGGGGGGACTCTGGAAACACCATATATTTT
CASSSNGGDSGNTIYF
>13|TRBV28|NA|NA|TRBJ2-2
TGTGCCAGCAGTCCCCACTGGAGCGGGGAGCTGTTTTTT
CASSPHWSGELFF
>12|TRBV6-5|NA|NA|TRBJ2-3
TGTGCCAGCAGTCCGGATCAGGGGACGCAGTATTTT
CASSPDQGTQYF
>15|TRBV6-5|NA|NA|TRBJ1-4
TGTGCCAGCAGTACTACCCCAGCGGCTAATGAAAAACTGTTTTTT
CASSTTPAANEKLFF
>15|TRBV7-8|NA|TRBD2|TRBJ2-1
TGTGCCAGCAGCCGACGGCTAGCGGTCTACAATGAGCAGTTCTTC
CASSRRLAVYNEQFF